A selection of T cell receptor beta chains follows, all from one sample in a study of blood T cell dynamics during melanoma immunotherapy. Produced via immunoSEQ multiplex PCR; TCRdb's table is partial and in-frame only. Found here are about 12,000 clones, more than 75% of them singletons; the top ten hold 4%. This material consisted of blood, taken from a patient treated with checkpoint blockade. The receptors come from a human donor with melanoma. CDR3s include the opening cysteine and the closing phenylalanine or tryptophan. D genes are given only for firm matches. Only part of the rows carry a size: once, few, many, or a class if the clone is expanded.

J,size,V,length,D,DNA,CDR3
TRBJ1-4,NA,TRBV6-4,13,TRBD1,TGTGCCAGCAGTGAACAGGGGGGCGAAAAACTGTTTTTT,CASSEQGGEKLFF
TRBJ2-2,NA,TRBV5-4,16,TRBD1,TGTGCCAGCAGCTATACAGGGGGCGATGACACCGGGGAGCTGTTTTTT,CASSYTGGDDTGELFF
TRBJ2-2,NA,TRBV30,15,TRBD2,TGTGCCTGGGACGGACTAGCGGGGAACACCGGGGAGCTGTTTTTT,CAWDGLAGNTGELFF
TRBJ2-1,NA,TRBV7-9,15,NA,TGTGCCAGCAGCTTACTGACAGGCTCCTACAATGAGCAGTTCTTC,CASSLLTGSYNEQFF
TRBJ2-7,NA,TRBV7-3,13,NA,TGTGCCAGCAGCTTAGATATAGGGCGGGAGCAGTACTTC,CASSLDIGREQYF
TRBJ2-2,NA,TRBV5-1,14,NA,TGCGCCAGCAGCTTGGTTCGCACGAACGGGGAGCTGTTTTTT,CASSLVRTNGELFF
TRBJ1-1,NA,TRBV7-3,13,NA,TGTGCCAGCAGCGATCAGATGAACACTGAAGCTTTCTTT,CASSDQMNTEAFF
TRBJ2-2,NA,TRBV7-3,14,NA,TGTGCCAGCAGCTTGATCGTCTCCACCGGGGAGCTGTTTTTT,CASSLIVSTGELFF
TRBJ2-7,NA,TRBV7-2,14,TRBD2,TGTGCCAGCAGCACCAGCGGGAGCGCCTACGAGCAGTACTTC,CASSTSGSAYEQYF
TRBJ1-1,NA,TRBV9,14,NA,TGTGCCAGCAGCGCAGGACATACCTACACTGAAGCTTTCTTT,CASSAGHTYTEAFF
TRBJ1-1,NA,TRBV7-9,14,NA,TGTGCCAGCAGTTTAATAGGGTCTCGGACTGAAGCTTTCTTT,CASSLIGSRTEAFF
TRBJ2-6,few,TRBV7-9,17,NA,TGTGCCAGCAGCTTAGGAGACAGCTCCTCTGGGGCCAACGTCCTGACTTTC,CASSLGDSSSGANVLTF
TRBJ1-2,NA,TRBV6-1,13,NA,TGTGCCAGCAGTGAAAGAGACAGTGATGGCTACACCTTC,CASSERDSDGYTF
TRBJ1-2,NA,TRBV5-4,12,TRBD1,TGTGCCAGCAGATCGGGACAGGATGGCTACACCTTC,CASRSGQDGYTF
TRBJ1-4,NA,TRBV29-1,14,NA,TGCAGCGTTGATCCCAGGGCCGTGAATGAAAAACTGTTTTTT,CSVDPRAVNEKLFF
TRBJ2-7,NA,TRBV7-2,13,NA,TGTGCCAGCAGCTTAGTCCCGGGCCGGGAGCAGTACTTC,CASSLVPGREQYF
TRBJ2-1,NA,TRBV2,13,TRBD2,TGTGCCACCACGACTAGCGGGGACCATGAGCAGTTCTTC,CATTTSGDHEQFF
TRBJ2-1,NA,TRBV19,16,TRBD1,TGTGCCAGTAGTCCACCCGGGACAGGGGGGCCGACGGAGCAGTTCTTC,CASSPPGTGGPTEQFF
TRBJ2-1,NA,TRBV5-1,12,NA,TGCGCCAGCAGCTTAAGCCACAATGAGCAGTTCTTC,CASSLSHNEQFF
TRBJ2-7,NA,TRBV6-5,14,NA,TGTGCCAGCAGCCAGGGGCCGCGGTTCTACGAGCAGTACTTC,CASSQGPRFYEQYF
TRBJ2-7,NA,TRBV5-6,14,TRBD1,TGTGCCAGCAGCCAAGGACAGGGGCGCTACGAGCAGTACTTC,CASSQGQGRYEQYF
TRBJ2-7,NA,TRBV15,14,TRBD1,TGTGCCACCAGCATCGAGACAGGGTCCTACGAGCAGTACTTC,CATSIETGSYEQYF
TRBJ2-2,NA,TRBV29-1,12,NA,TGCAGCGCCAGCAGCGTCGGCGGGGAGCTGTTTTTT,CSASSVGGELFF
TRBJ1-2,NA,TRBV6-4,13,NA,TGTGCCAGCAGTGACTCGATAGGATCTGGCTACACCTTC,CASSDSIGSGYTF
TRBJ2-1,NA,TRBV27,18,TRBD2,TGTGCCAGCAGTTTACGGGGTAGCGGGGGCCGGTCCTACAATGAGCAGTTCTTC,CASSLRGSGGRSYNEQFF
TRBJ2-5,NA,TRBV6-5,13,NA,TGTGCCAGCAGTTTTACCCTACGGGAAACCCAGTACTTC,CASSFTLRETQYF
TRBJ1-3,NA,TRBV7-9,16,NA,TGTGCCAGCAGCTACTCGGACAGAGCCGCTGGAAACACCATATATTTT,CASSYSDRAAGNTIYF
TRBJ2-7,few,TRBV2,13,NA,TGTGCCGTAGGAGTCGTCTTCGGGGTCGAGCAGTACTTC,CAVGVVFGVEQYF
TRBJ2-1,NA,TRBV5-4,12,NA,TGTGCCAGCAGCTTGATCGGGTCCCGGTTGTTCTTC,CASSLIGSRLFF
TRBJ2-7,NA,TRBV4-1,16,NA,TGCGCCAGCAGCCAAGGCCTCGGGCGGGCACCCTACGAGCAGTACTTC,CASSQGLGRAPYEQYF
TRBJ1-3,NA,TRBV19,14,NA,TGTGCCAGTACCATCCCCAGCTCTGGAAACACCATATATTTT,CASTIPSSGNTIYF
TRBJ2-5,NA,TRBV11-2,15,NA,TGTGCCAGCAGCTTAAAAAGGACCCAGACAGAGACCCAGTACTTC,CASSLKRTQTETQYF
TRBJ2-4,NA,TRBV29-1,15,TRBD2,TGCAGCGTTGTAAGAGCGGGAGGGGCCAAAAACATTCAGTACTTC,CSVVRAGGAKNIQYF
TRBJ1-5,NA,TRBV19,13,NA,TGTGCCAGTAGTCAGGGAGTAAGGCAGCCCCAGCATTTT,CASSQGVRQPQHF
TRBJ2-5,NA,TRBV21-1,15,NA,TGTGCCAGCAGCCCCCCGGGACCCAGCCAAGAGACCCAGTACTTC,CASSPPGPSQETQYF
TRBJ2-5,NA,TRBV19,16,TRBD2,TGTGCCAGTAGTTCGGACGGGACTAGTGGATGGGAGACCCAGTACTTC,CASSSDGTSGWETQYF